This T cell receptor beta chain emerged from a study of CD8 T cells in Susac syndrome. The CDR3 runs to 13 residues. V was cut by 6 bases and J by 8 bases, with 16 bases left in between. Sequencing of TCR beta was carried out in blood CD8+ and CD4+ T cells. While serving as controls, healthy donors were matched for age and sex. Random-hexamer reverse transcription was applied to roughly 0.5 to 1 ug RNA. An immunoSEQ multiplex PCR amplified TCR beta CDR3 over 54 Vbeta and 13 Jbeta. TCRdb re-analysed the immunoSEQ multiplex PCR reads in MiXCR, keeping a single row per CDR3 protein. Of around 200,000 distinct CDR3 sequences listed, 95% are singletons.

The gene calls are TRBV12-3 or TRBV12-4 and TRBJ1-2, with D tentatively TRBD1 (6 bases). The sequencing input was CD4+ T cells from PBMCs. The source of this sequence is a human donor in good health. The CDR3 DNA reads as TGTGCCAGCAGCTTATTCAGGGGATTCGGCTACACCTTC. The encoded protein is CASSLFRGFGYTF.